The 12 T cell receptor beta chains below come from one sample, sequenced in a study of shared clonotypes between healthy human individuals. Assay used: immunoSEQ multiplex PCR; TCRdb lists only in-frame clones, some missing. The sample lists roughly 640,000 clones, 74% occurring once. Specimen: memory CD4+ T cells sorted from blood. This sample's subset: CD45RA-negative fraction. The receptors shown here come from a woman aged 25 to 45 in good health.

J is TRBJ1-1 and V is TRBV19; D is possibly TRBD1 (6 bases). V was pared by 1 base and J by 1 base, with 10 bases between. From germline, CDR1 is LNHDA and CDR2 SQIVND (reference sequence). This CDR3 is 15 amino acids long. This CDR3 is CASSIGSGANTEAFF. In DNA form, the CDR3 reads TGTGCCAGTAGTATAGGGTCGGGGGCGAACACTGAAGCTTTCTTT. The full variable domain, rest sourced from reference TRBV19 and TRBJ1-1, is DGGITQSPKYLFRKEGQNVTLSCEQNLNHDAMYWYRQDPGQGLRLIYYSQIVNDFQKGDIAEGYSVSREKKESFPLTVTSAQKNPTAFYLCASSIGSGANTEAFFGQGTRLTVV.

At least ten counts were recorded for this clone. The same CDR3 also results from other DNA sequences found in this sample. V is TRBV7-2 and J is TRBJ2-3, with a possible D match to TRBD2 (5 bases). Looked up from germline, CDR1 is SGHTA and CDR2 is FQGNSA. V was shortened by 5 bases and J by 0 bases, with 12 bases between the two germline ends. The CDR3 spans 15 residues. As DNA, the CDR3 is TGTGCCAGCAGCCCCGACTATCTCAGCACAGATACGCAGTATTTT. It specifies CASSPDYLSTDTQYF.

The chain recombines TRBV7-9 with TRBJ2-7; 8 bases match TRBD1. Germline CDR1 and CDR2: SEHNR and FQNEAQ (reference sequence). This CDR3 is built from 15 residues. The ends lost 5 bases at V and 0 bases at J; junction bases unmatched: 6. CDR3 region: CASSRTGSTSYEQYF. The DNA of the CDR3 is TGTGCCAGCAGCAGGACAGGGTCGACCTCCTACGAGCAGTACTTC.

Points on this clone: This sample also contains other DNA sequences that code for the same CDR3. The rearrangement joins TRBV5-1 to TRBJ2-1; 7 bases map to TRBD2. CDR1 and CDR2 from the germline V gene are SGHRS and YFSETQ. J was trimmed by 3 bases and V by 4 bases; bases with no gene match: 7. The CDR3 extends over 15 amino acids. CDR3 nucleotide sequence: TGCGCCAGCAGCCCCTCTAGCGGCGGCTACAATGAGCAGTTCTTC. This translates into CASSPSSGGYNEQFF.

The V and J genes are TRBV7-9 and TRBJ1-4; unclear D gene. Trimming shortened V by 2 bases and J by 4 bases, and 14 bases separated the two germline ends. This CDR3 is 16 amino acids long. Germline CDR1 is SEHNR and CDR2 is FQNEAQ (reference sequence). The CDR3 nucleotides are TGTGCCAGCAGCTTAAGCCAATTGGGCAGTAATGAAAAACTGTTTTTT. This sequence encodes CASSLSQLGSNEKLFF.

CDR3 protein: CASSSPYRSYEQYF. The CDR3 nucleotides are TGTGCCAGCAGCTCGCCGTATAGGTCCTACGAGCAGTACTTC. The chain recombines TRBV11-2 with TRBJ2-7, with D unclear. The V end was cut by 4 bases, the J end by 1 base, with 11 bases between. The length of the CDR3 is 14 residues. Germline V gene lookup returns CDR1 SGHAT and CDR2 FQNNGV.

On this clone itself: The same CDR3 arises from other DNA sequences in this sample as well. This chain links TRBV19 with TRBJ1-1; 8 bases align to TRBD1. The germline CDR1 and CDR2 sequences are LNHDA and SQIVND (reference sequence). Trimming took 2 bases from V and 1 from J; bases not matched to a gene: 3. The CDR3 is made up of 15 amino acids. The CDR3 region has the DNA TGTGCCAGTAGTATACAGGGGGCCCCGAACACTGAAGCTTTCTTT. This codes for CASSIQGAPNTEAFF.

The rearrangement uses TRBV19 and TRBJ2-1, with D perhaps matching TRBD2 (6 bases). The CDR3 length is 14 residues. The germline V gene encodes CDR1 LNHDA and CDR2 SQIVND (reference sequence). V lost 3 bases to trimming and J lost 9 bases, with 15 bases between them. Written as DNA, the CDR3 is TGTGCCAGTAGTATCGCGGGAACGTGGGCTGAGCAGTTCTTC. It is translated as CASSIAGTWAEQFF.

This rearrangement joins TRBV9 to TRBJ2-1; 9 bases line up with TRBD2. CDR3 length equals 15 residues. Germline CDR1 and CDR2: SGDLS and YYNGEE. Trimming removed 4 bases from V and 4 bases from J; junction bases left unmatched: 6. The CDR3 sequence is CASSSGLAYYNEQFF. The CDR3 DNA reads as TGTGCCAGCAGCTCGGGACTAGCCTATTACAATGAGCAGTTCTTC.

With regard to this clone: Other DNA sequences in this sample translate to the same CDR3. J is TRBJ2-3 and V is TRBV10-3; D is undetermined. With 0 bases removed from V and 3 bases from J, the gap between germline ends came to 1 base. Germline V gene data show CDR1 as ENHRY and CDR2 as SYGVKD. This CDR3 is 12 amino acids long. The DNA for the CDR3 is TGTGCCATCAGTGAGTCAACAGATACGCAGTATTTT. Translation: CAISESTDTQYF.

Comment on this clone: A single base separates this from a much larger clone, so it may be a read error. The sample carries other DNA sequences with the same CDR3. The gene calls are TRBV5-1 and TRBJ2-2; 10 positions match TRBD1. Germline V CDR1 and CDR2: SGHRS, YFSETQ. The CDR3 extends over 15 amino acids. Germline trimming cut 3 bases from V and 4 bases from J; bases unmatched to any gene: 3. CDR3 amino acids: CASSSGTGVTGELFF. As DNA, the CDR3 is TGCGCCAGCAGCTCCGGGACAGGGGTCACCGGGGAGCTGTTTTTT.

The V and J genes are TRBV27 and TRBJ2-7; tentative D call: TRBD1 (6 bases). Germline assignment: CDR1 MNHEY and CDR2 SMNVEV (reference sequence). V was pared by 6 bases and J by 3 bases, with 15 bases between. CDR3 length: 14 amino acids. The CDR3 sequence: CASSLRDMNYEQYF. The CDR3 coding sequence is TGTGCCAGCAGCCTCCGGGACATGAACTACGAGCAGTACTTC.